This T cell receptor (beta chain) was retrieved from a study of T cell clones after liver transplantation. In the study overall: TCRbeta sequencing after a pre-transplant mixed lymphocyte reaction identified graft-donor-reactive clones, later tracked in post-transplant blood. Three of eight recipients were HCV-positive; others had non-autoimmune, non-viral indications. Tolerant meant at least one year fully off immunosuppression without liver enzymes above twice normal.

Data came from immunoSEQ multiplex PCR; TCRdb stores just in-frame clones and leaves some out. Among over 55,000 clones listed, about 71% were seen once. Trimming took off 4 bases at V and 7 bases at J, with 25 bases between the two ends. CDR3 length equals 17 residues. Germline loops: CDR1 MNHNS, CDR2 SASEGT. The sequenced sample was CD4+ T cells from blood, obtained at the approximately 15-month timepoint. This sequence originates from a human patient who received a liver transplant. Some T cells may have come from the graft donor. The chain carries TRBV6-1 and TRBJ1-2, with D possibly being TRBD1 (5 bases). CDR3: CASSATGRRGQLVGYTF. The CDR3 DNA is TGTGCCAGCAGTGCAACAGGTCGTAGAGGGCAACTGGTTGGCTACACCTTC.